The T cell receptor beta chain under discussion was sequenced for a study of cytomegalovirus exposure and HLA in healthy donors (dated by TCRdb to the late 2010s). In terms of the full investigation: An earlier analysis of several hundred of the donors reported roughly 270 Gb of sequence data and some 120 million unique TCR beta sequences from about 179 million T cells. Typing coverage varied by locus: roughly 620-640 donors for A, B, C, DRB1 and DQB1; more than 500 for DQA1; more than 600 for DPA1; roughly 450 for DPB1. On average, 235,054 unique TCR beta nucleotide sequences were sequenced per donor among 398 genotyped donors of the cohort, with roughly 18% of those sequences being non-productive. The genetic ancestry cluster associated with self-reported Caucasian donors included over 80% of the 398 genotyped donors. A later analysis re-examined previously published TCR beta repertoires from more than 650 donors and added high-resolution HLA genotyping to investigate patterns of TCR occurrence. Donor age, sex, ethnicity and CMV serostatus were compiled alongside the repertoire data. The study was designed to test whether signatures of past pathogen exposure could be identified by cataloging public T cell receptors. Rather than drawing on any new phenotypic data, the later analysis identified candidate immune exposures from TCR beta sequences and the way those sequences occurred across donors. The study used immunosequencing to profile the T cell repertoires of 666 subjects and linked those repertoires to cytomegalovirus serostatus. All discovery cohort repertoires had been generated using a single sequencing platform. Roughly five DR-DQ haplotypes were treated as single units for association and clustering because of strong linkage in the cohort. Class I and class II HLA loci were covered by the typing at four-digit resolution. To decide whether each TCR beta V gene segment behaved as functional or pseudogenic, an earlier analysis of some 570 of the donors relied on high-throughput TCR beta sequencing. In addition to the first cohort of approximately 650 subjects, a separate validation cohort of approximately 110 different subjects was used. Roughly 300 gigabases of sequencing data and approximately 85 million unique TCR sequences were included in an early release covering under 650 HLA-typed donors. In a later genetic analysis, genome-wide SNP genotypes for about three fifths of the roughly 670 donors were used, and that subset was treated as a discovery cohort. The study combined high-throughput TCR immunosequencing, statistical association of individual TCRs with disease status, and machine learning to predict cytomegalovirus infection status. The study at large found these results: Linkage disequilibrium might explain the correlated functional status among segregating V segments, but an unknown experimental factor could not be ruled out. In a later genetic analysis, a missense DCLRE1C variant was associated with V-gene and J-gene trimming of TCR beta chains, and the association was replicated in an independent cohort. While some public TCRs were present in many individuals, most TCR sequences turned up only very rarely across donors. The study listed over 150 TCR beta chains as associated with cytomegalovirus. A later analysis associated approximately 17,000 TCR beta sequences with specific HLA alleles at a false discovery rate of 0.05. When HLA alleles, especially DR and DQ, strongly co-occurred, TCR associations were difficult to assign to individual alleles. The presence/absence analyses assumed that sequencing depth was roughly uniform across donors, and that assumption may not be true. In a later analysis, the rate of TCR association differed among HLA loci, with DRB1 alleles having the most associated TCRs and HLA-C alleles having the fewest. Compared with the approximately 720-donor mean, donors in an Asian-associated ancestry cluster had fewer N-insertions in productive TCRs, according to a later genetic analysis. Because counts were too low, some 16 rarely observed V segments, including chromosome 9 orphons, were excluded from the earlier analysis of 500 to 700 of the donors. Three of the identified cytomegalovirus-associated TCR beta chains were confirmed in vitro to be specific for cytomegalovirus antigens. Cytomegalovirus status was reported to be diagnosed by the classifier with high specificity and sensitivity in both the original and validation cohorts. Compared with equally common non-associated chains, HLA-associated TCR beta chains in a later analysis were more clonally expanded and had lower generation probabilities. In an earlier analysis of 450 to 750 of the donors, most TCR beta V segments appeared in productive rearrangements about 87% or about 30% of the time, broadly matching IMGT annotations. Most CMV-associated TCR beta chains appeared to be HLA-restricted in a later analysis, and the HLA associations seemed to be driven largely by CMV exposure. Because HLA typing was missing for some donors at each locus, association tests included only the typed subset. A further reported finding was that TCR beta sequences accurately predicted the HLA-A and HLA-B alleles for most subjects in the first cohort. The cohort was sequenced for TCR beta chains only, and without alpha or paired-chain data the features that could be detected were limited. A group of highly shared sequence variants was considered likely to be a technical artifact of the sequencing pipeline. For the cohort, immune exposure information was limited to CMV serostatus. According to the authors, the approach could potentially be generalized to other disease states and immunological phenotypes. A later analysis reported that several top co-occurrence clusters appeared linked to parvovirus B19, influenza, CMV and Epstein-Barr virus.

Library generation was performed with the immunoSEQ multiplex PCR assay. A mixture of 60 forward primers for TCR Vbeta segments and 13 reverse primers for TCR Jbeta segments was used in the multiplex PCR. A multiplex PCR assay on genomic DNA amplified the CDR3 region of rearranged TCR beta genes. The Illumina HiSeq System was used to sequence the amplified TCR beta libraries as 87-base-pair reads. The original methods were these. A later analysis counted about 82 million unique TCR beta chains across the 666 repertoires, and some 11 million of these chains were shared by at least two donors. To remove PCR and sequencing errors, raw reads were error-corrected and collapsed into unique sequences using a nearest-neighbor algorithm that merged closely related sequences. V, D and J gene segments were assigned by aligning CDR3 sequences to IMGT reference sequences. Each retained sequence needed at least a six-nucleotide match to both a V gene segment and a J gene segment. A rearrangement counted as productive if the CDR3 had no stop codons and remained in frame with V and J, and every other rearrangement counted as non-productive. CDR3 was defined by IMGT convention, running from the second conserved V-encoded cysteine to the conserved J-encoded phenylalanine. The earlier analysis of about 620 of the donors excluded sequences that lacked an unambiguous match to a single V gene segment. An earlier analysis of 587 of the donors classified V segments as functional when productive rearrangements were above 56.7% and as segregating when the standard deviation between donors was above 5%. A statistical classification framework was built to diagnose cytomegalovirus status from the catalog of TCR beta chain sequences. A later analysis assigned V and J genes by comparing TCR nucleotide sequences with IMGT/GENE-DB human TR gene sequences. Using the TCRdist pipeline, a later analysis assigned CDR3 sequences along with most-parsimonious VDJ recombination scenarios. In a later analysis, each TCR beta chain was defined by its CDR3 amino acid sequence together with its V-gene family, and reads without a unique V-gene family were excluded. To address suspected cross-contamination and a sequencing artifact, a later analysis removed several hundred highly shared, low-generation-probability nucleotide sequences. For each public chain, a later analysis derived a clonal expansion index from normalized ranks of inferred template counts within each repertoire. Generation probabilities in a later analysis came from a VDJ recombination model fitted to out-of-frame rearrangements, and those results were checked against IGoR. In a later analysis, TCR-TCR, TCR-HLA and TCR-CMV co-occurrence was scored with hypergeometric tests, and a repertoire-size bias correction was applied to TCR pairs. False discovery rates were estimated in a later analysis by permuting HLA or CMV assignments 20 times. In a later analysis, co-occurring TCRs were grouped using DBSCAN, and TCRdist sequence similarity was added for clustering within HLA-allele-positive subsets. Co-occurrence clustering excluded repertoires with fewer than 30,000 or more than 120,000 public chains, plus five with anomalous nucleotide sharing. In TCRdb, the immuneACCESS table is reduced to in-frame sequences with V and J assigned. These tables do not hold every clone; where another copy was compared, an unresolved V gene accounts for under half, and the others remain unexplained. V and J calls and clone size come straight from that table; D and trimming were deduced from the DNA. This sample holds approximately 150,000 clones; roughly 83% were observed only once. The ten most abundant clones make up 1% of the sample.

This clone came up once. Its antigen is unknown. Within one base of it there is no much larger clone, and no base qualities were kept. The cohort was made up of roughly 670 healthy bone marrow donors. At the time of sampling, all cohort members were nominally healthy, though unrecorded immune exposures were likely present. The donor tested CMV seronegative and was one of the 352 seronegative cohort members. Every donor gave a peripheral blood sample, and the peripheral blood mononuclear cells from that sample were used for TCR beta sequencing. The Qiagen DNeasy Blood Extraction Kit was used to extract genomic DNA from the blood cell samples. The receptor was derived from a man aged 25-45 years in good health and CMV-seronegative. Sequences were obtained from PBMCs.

The CDR3 protein sequence reads: CASSGTGGVGPNTGELFF. The nucleotides are TGTGCCAGCAGCGGAACAGGGGGCGTTGGCCCGAACACCGGGGAGCTGTTTTTT. Here the chain combines TRBV9 and TRBJ2-2; a stretch of 9 junction bases matches TRBD1. From V the trimming removes 3 bases and from J it removes 0 bases, while the gene matches leave 9 bases of the junction unaccounted for. Looking up the germline V gene yields CDR1 SGDLS and CDR2 YYNGEE. Counted from cysteine to phenylalanine, this CDR3 has 18 amino acids. Only the CDR3 DNA stays, 54 bases, in frame from base 1.